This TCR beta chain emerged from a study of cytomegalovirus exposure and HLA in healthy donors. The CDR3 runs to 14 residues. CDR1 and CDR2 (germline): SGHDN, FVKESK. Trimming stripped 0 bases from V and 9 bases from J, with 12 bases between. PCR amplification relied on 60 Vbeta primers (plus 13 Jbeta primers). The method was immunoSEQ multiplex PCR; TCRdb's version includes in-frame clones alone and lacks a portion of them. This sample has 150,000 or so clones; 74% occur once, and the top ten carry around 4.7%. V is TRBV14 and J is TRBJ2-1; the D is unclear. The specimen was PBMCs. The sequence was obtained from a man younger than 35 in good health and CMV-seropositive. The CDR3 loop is CASSQDELSPEQFF. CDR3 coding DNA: TGTGCCAGCAGCCAAGATGAGCTAAGTCCTGAGCAGTTCTTC. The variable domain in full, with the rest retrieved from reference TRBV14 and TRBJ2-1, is EAGVTQFPSHSVIEKGQTVTLRCDPISGHDNLYWYRRVMGKEIKFLLHFVKESKQDESGMPNNRFLAERTGGTYSTLKVQPAELEDSGVYFCASSQDELSPEQFFGPGTRLTVL.